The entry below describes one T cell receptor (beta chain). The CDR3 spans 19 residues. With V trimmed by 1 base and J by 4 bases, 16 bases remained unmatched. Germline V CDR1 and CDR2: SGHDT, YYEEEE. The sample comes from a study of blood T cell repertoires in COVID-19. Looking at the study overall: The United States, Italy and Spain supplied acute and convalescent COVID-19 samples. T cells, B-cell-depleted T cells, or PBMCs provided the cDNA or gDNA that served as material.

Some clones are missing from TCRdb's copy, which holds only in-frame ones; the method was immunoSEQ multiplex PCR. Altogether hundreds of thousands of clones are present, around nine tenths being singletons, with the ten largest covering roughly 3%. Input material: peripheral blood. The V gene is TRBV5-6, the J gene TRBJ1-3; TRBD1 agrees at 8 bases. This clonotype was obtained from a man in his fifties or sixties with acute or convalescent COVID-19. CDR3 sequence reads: CASSLMRQGPLLGGNTIYF. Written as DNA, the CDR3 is TGTGCCAGCAGCTTGATGAGACAGGGGCCCCTTTTGGGAGGAAACACCATATATTTT.